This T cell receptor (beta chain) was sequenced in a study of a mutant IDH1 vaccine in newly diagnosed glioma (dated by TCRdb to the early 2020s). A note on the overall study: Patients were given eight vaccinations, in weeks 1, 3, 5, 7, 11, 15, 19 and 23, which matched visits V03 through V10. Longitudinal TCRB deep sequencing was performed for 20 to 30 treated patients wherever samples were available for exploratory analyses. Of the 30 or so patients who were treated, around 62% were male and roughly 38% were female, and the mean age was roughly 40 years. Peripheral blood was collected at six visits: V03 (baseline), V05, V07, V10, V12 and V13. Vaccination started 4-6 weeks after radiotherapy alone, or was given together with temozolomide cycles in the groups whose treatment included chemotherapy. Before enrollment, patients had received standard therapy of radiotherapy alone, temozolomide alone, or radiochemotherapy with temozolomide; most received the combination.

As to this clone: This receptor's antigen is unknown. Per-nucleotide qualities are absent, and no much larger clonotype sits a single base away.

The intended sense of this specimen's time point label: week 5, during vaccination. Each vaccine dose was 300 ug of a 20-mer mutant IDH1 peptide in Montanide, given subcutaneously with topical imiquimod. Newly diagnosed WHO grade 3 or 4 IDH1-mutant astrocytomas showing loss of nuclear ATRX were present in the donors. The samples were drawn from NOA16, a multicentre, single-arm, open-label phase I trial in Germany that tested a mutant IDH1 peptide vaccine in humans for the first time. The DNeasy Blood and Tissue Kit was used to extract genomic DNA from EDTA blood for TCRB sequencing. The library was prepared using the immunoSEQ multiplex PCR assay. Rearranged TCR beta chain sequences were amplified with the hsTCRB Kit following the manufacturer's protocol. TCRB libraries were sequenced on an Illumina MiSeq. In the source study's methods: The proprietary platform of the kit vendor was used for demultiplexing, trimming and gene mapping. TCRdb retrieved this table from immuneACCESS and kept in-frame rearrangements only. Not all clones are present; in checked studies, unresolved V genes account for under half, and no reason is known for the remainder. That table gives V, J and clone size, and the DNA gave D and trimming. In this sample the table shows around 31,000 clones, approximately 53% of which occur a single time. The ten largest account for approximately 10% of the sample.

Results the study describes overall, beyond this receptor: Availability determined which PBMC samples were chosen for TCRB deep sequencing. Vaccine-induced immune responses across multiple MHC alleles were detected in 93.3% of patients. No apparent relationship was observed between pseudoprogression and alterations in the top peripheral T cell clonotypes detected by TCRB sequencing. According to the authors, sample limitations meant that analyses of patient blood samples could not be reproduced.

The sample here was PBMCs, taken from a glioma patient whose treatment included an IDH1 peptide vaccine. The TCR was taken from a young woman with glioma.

The nucleotides are TGCAGCGTTGGCCAGGGGGTGACCTACGAGCAGTACTTC. Its coded protein is CSVGQGVTYEQYF. The chain couples TRBV29-1 to TRBJ2-7; TRBD1 fits 7 bases in the junction. Sequences SQVTM (CDR1) and ANQGSEA (CDR2) are obtained from the germline V gene. From V the trimming removes 4 bases and from J it removes 2 bases, while the gene matches leave 5 bases of the junction unaccounted for. The CDR3 covers 13 residues, taking in both the cysteine and the phenylalanine. Of all the DNA, just the CDR3 is kept, 39 bases in frame from base 1.